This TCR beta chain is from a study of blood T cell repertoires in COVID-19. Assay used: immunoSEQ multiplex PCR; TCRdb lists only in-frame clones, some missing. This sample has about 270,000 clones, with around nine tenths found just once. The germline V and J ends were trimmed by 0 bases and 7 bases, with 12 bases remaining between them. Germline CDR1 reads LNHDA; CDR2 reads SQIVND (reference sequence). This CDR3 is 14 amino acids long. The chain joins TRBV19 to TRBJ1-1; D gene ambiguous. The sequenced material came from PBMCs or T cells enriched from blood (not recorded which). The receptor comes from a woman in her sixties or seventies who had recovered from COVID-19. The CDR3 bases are TGTGCCAGTAGTATAGAATGGCAGCCAGGTGAAGCTTTCTTT. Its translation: CASSIEWQPGEAFF.